These 28 T cell receptor beta chains share one sample of origin, sequenced in a study of radiotherapy plus CTLA-4 blockade in lung cancer. The repertoire was sequenced with immunoSEQ multiplex PCR; TCRdb's copy has only in-frame clones and lacks some. Among around 110,000 clones listed, approximately 90% were seen once. Here the sequenced sample was peripheral blood, taken from a patient treated with radiotherapy plus ipilimumab. These receptor sequences come from a human donor with non-small cell lung cancer that progressed on radiotherapy plus ipilimumab.

This chain connects TRBV9 to TRBJ2-1; 9 nucleotides align to TRBD1. CDR1 is SGDLS and CDR2 is YYNGEE in the germline V gene. The junction had 3 bases not matched to a gene; V was cut back by 3 bases and J by 5 bases. The length of the CDR3 is 14 residues. CDR3 nucleotides: TGTGCCAGCAGCGAACGGGACAGGGACAATGAGCAGTTCTTC. As protein: CASSERDRDNEQFF.

The gene calls are TRBV9 and TRBJ1-2; D unclear. The CDR3 is 16 amino acids. Trimming cost V 0 bases and J 4 bases, with 16 bases left between them. Germline V gives CDR1 SGDLS, CDR2 YYNGEE. The CDR3 loop is CASSVDPGGGGYGYTF. The CDR3 coding sequence is TGTGCCAGCAGCGTAGACCCCGGCGGAGGAGGCTATGGCTACACCTTC.

V usage is TRBV29-1 and J usage is TRBJ1-1, with 7 bases lining up with TRBD1. V was pared by 5 bases and J by 1 base, with 4 bases of the junction left unmatched. This CDR3 contains 13 residues. The germline V gene has CDR1 SQVTM and CDR2 ANQGSEA. The CDR3 sequence: CSVQAGGNTEAFF. CDR3 bases: TGCAGCGTTCAGGCAGGGGGGAACACTGAAGCTTTCTTT.

The DNA for the CDR3 is TGTGCCAGCAGCGTAGGGGTAGGGGGGGCGGGTGAGCAGTACTTC. Translating it yields CASSVGVGGAGEQYF. The genes are TRBV9 and TRBJ2-7; TRBD2 might be the D (7 bases). CDR1 and CDR2 from the germline V gene are SGDLS and YYNGEE. The V and J ends lost 0 bases and 7 bases respectively, with 17 bases between them. CDR3 length equals 15 residues.

The V gene is TRBV5-4, the J gene TRBJ2-1; TRBD2 matches 9 bases. The V and J ends lost 0 bases and 9 bases, in that order; junction bases with no gene match: 4. The CDR3 runs to 14 residues. Germline CDR1 is SGHNT and CDR2 is YYREEE (reference sequence). The CDR3 loop reads CASSLVTAGGEQFF. The CDR3 DNA sequence: TGTGCCAGCAGCTTGGTAACAGCGGGAGGTGAGCAGTTCTTC.

This chain connects TRBV5-1 to TRBJ1-1, with unresolved D. Germline V gene data show CDR1 as SGHRS and CDR2 as YFSETQ. CDR3 size: 14 residues. V dropped 1 base and J dropped 1 base, with 8 bases sitting between them. This chain's CDR3 is CASSLKIGNTEAFF. CDR3 bases: TGCGCCAGCAGCTTGAAGATCGGGAACACTGAAGCTTTCTTT. The entire variable domain, with the rest obtained from reference TRBV5-1 and TRBJ1-1, is as follows: KAGVTQTPRYLIKTRGQQVTLSCSPISGHRSVSWYQQTPGQGLQFLFEYFSETQRNKGNFPGRFSGRQFSNSRSEMNVSTLELGDSALYLCASSLKIGNTEAFFGQGTRLTVV.

The genes are TRBV6-1 and TRBJ2-1; 9 bases agree with TRBD1. Trimming cost V 5 bases and J 8 bases; bases outside gene matches: 7. Germline V CDR1 and CDR2: MNHNS, SASEGT. The CDR3 spans 14 residues. The CDR3 loop is CASSRDRVKDEQFF. In DNA, the CDR3 is TGTGCCAGCAGTCGGGACAGGGTAAAGGATGAGCAGTTCTTC.

The chain recombines TRBV30 with TRBJ1-1; a possible D gene is TRBD1 (5 bases). The germline V and J ends were trimmed by 3 bases and 7 bases, with 15 bases remaining between them. There are 13 residues in the CDR3. The germline V gene encodes CDR1 GTSNPN and CDR2 SVGIG (reference sequence). CDR3 in amino acids: CAWSTGRADEAFF. CDR3 nucleotides: TGTGCCTGGAGCACGGGACGGGCCGATGAAGCTTTCTTT.

This clone was detected only a few times. The chain recombines TRBV6-1 with TRBJ1-1; D remains unclear. Germline V gene sequence: CDR1 MNHNS, CDR2 SASEGT. Trimming removed 7 bases at V and 1 base at J, with 10 bases between. The CDR3 has 13 residues. In DNA, the CDR3 is TGTGCCAGCACCCCTCGAGGGAACACTGAAGCTTTCTTT. Translated, it gives CASTPRGNTEAFF.

The rearrangement joins TRBV9 to TRBJ2-7; possible D gene TRBD1, 5 bases. This CDR3 spans 14 amino acids. V was pared by 0 bases and J by 0 bases, with 7 bases between. CDR1 is SGDLS and CDR2 is YYNGEE in the germline V gene. The CDR3: CASSVGQRSYEQYF. As DNA, the CDR3 is TGTGCCAGCAGCGTAGGACAGCGCTCCTACGAGCAGTACTTC. Based on the CDR3 plus reference TRBV9 and TRBJ2-7, the full variable domain is DSGVTQTPKHLITATGQRVTLRCSPRSGDLSVYWYQQSLDQGLQFLIQYYNGEERAKGNILERFSAQQFPDLHSELNLSSLELGDSALYFCASSVGQRSYEQYFGPGTRLTVT.

The chain couples TRBV6-5 to TRBJ1-1; tentative D call: TRBD1 (5 bases). Looked up from germline, CDR1 is MNHEY and CDR2 is SVGAGI. The germline V and J ends were trimmed by 2 bases and 7 bases, with 11 bases remaining between them. The CDR3 runs to 13 residues. Here the CDR3 reads CASSYRGGFEAFF. CDR3 sequence (DNA): TGTGCCAGCAGTTACAGGGGAGGCTTTGAAGCTTTCTTT.

The chain joins TRBV6-1 to TRBJ2-1; TRBD2 might be the D (5 bases). Deletions cut 5 bases from V and 10 bases from J, with 9 bases between. The CDR3 extends over 11 amino acids. Germline V gene data show CDR1 as MNHNS and CDR2 as SASEGT. DNA of the CDR3: TGTGCCAGCAGTCGATCGGGGGAGCAGTTCTTC. It translates to CASSRSGEQFF.

This clone was counted a few times. The rearrangement uses TRBV7-6 and TRBJ2-1; D perhaps matches TRBD1 (6 bases). This CDR3 has 16 amino acids. The germline V gene encodes CDR1 SGHVS and CDR2 FNYEAQ. Trimming pared 2 bases from V and 4 bases from J, leaving 15 bases between. The CDR3 region has the DNA TGTGCCAGCAGCTTACAGGGGAATACCATGTACAATGAGCAGTTCTTC. Its protein product is CASSLQGNTMYNEQFF.

The chain links TRBV28 to TRBJ2-5; 12 bases agree with TRBD2. Germline lookup yields CDR1 MDHEN and CDR2 SYDVKM. The CDR3 totals 19 residues. Trimming removed 6 bases from V and 2 bases from J; junction bases left unmatched: 16. CDR3 in amino acids: CASRRQGVLAGGMQETQYF. In DNA, the CDR3 is TGTGCCAGCAGACGACAGGGCGTACTAGCGGGGGGCATGCAAGAGACCCAGTACTTC.

This chain's CDR3 is CASSPLLEETQYF. CDR3 nucleotide sequence: TGTGCCAGCTCACCTCTGTTGGAAGAGACCCAGTACTTC. This chain joins TRBV18 and TRBJ2-5; D gene uncertain. Looked up from germline, CDR1 is KGHSH and CDR2 is LQKENI. Trimming took 3 bases from V and 3 from J, leaving 8 bases between them. This CDR3 contains 13 residues.

The rearrangement uses TRBV20-1 and TRBJ2-7, with TRBD2 as a possible D gene (5 bases). Germline-derived CDR1 and CDR2 are DFQATT and SNEGSKA (reference sequence). This CDR3 comprises 11 residues. V was clipped by 5 bases and J by 6 bases, with 11 bases between them. CDR3 sequence reads: CSAPRSGEQYF. Here the CDR3 DNA reads TGCAGTGCTCCCCGGAGCGGCGAGCAGTACTTC.

This clone was counted a few times. This chain joins TRBV10-1 and TRBJ1-2; D gene ambiguous. CDR1 and CDR2 from the germline V gene are WNHNN and SYGVQD (reference sequence). The CDR3 loop spans 13 amino acids. Trimming took 4 bases from V and 0 from J, leaving 6 bases between them. The CDR3 loop reads CASSADPNYGYTF. The CDR3, as DNA: TGCGCCAGCAGTGCTGACCCTAACTATGGCTACACCTTC.

This chain links TRBV6-5 with TRBJ2-7; 8 nucleotides match TRBD2. Germline CDR1 reads MNHEY; CDR2 reads SVGAGI. The CDR3 spans 15 residues. The trim removed 7 bases at V and 6 bases at J, leaving 14 bases unmatched. The CDR3 DNA sequence: TGTGCCAGCACCGATGCGGGGGGAGTTCCATCCGAGCAGTACTTC. As protein: CASTDAGGVPSEQYF.

This chain links TRBV5-1 with TRBJ1-5, with 10 positions matching TRBD1. The CDR3 is made up of 16 amino acids. Trimming took 0 bases from V and 5 from J; bases not matched to a gene: 5. The germline CDR1 and CDR2 sequences are SGHRS and YFSETQ. This chain's CDR3 is CASSLGGGQGDQPQHF. The CDR3 DNA reads TGCGCCAGCAGCTTGGGGGGCGGACAGGGGGATCAGCCCCAGCATTTT.

V and J are TRBV2 and TRBJ2-5; D call uncertain. The ends were cut back, 0 bases at V and 4 bases at J, with 12 bases in the middle. Germline lookup yields CDR1 SNHLY and CDR2 FYNNEI. The CDR3 is 15 residues long. The DNA of the CDR3 is TGTGCCAGCAGTGAAGCGCGAGGCGGACGAGAGACCCAGTACTTC. Its translation is CASSEARGGRETQYF.

The chain uses TRBV5-1 and TRBJ2-1, with TRBD2 matching over 8 bases. CDR1 SGHRS and CDR2 YFSETQ come from the germline V gene. J lost 7 bases, V lost 1 base, and 4 bases had no gene match. The CDR3 is 14 residues long. The CDR3 loop reads CASSLQREYNEQFF. The CDR3 region has the DNA TGCGCCAGCAGCTTGCAGCGGGAGTATAATGAGCAGTTCTTC.

The chain uses TRBV11-2 and TRBJ2-7; a possible D gene is TRBD2 (5 bases). Trimming removed 8 bases at V and 0 bases at J, with 11 bases between. CDR1 is SGHAT, CDR2 FQNNGV, per germline. The CDR3 spans 13 residues. The CDR3 region has the DNA TGTGCCAGCGGAACTAGGAACTCCTACGAGCAGTACTTC. Protein product: CASGTRNSYEQYF.

The chain has TRBV25-1 and TRBJ2-3; D remains ambiguous. The ends were cut back, 3 bases at V and 0 bases at J, with 10 bases in the middle. Germline loops: CDR1 MGHDK, CDR2 SYGVNS. CDR3 size: 15 residues. Here the CDR3 reads CASSDRVFSTDTQYF. CDR3 DNA sequence: TGTGCCAGCAGTGATAGGGTCTTTAGCACAGATACGCAGTATTTT.

This chain connects TRBV30 to TRBJ2-1, with 10 positions matching TRBD2. The length of the CDR3 is 14 residues. The germline V gene encodes CDR1 GTSNPN and CDR2 SVGIG (reference sequence). Trimming removed 2 bases from V and 10 bases from J; junction bases left unmatched: 8. CDR3 DNA: TGTGCCTGGAGTATGCTAGCGGGAGTGGGAGAGCAGTTCTTC. As protein: CAWSMLAGVGEQFF. Using reference TRBV30 and TRBJ2-1 for the parts outside the CDR3, the full variable domain is SQTIHQWPATLVQPVGSPLSLECTVEGTSNPNLYWYRQAAGRGLQLLFYSVGIGQISSEVPQNLSASRPQDRQFILSSKKLLLSDSGFYLCAWSMLAGVGEQFFGPGTRLTVL.

The chain links TRBV12-5 to TRBJ2-7; possibly TRBD1 for D (6 bases). The CDR3 has 14 amino acids. Germline-derived CDR1 and CDR2 are LGHNT and FRNRAP. The germline V and J ends were trimmed by 6 bases and 2 bases, with 14 bases remaining between them. The CDR3 DNA sequence: TGTGCTAGTGGGCTTGGACAGAGTGCCTACGAGCAGTACTTC. It yields the protein CASGLGQSAYEQYF.

This chain links TRBV10-2 with TRBJ1-2, with D unclear. Germline V CDR1 and CDR2: WSHSY, SAAADI. The CDR3 is made up of 11 amino acids. V was cut by 5 bases and J by 4 bases, with 5 bases left in between. The CDR3, as DNA: TGCGCCAGCAGTTCCGTCTATGGCTACACCTTC. As protein: CASSSVYGYTF.

This clone occurred once. The V call is TRBV12-5, the J call TRBJ2-7; tentatively, D is TRBD1 (5 bases). Trimming took off 6 bases at V and 3 bases at J, with 9 bases between the two ends. The CDR3 runs to 12 residues. Germline V gene lookup returns CDR1 LGHNT and CDR2 FRNRAP. CDR3 bases: TGTGCTAGTGGGCTGACAGTCTACGAGCAGTACTTC. Its translation: CASGLTVYEQYF.

The chain recombines TRBV15 with TRBJ2-7; 9 positions match TRBD1. V shed 6 bases, J shed 5 bases, and the junction held 5 bases outside the gene matches. The CDR3 length is 13 residues. Germline V lookup: CDR1 LNHNV, CDR2 YYDKDF (reference sequence). The DNA for the CDR3 is TGTGCCACCAGGGACAGGGGTAACCACGAGCAGTACTTC. Translated, it gives CATRDRGNHEQYF.